The rows below give T cell receptor beta chains drawn from one sample of a study of beta chain features in type 1 diabetes. Sequenced by immunoSEQ multiplex PCR; TCRdb stores in-frame clones only, minus some. The sample records 400,000 to 450,000 clones, roughly 13% being singletons. Material: naive CD4+ T cells from blood. Every receptor here comes from a man between 25 and 39 years old in good health. The CDR3 runs from the conserved cysteine through the conserved F or W. Each record gives: clone size, J gene, D gene, V gene, CDR3 DNA, CDR3 protein. The D gene is left open where the match is weak. Size tells how often a clone was seen (once, few, many) or the class of an expanded clone, and some rows leave it out.

- TRBJ2-2 - TRBV27 TGTGCCAGCAGTTTGAGGGGGTTTGCGAACACCGGGGAGCTGTTTTTT CASSLRGFANTGELFF
few TRBJ2-5 - TRBV4-2 TGTGCCAGCAGCCAGAGAGAAGGACCCCTGGGAGAGACCCAGTACTTC CASSQREGPLGETQYF
- TRBJ2-6 - TRBV14 TGTGCCAGCAGCCAACCCTCGGGATCTGGGGCCAACGTCCTGACTTTC CASSQPSGSGANVLTF
few TRBJ2-3 TRBD1 TRBV27 TGTGCCAGCAGTCGAAACAGGGGAGATACGCAGTATTTT CASSRNRGDTQYF
few TRBJ1-1 - TRBV14 TGTGCCAGCAACTGGGCAACGGGGACTGAAGCTTTCTTT CASNWATGTEAFF
- TRBJ2-3 - TRBV4-3 TGCGCCAGCAGCCAACGTCTAGCAGATACGCAGTATTTT CASSQRLADTQYF
- TRBJ2-1 - TRBV11-1 TGTGCCAGCAGCTTAGCGCCAGCCGGGACTCCGAGCTCCTACAATGAGCAGTTCTTC CASSLAPAGTPSSYNEQFF
few TRBJ1-1 - TRBV25-1 TGTGCCAGCAGTGAATGGACAGTTGGATCTGAAGCTTTCTTT CASSEWTVGSEAFF
few TRBJ2-1 - TRBV2 TGTGCCAGCACCGCGGGGTTGGGCAATGAGCAGTTCTTC CASTAGLGNEQFF
- TRBJ1-2 - TRBV30 TGTGCCTGGACCCAGGGGCCCTATGGCTACACCTTC CAWTQGPYGYTF
- TRBJ2-1 - TRBV7-3 TGTGCCAGCAGCTTAGGGGGTAGCGGTTACAATGAGCAGTTCTTC CASSLGGSGYNEQFF
- TRBJ2-1 - TRBV4-3 TGCGCCAGCAGCCAAGATAGGGGCGGGATAGGCGGATACAATGAGCAGTTCTTC CASSQDRGGIGGYNEQFF
few TRBJ2-2 - TRBV9 TGTGCCAGCAGCGTAGATTCCTTCGCGAACACCGGGGAGCTGTTTTTT CASSVDSFANTGELFF
few TRBJ2-1 - TRBV15 TGTGCCACCAGCAGAGATAGGGGAGAGCAGTTCTTC CATSRDRGEQFF
- TRBJ2-2 - TRBV21-1 TGTGCCAGCAGCACAACAATTACCGGGGAGCTGTTTTTT CASSTTITGELFF
few TRBJ2-5 - TRBV4-3 TGCGCCAGCAGCCAAGATACGTTGCGGGGTTCAGCCCAGTACTTC CASSQDTLRGSAQYF
few TRBJ1-5 - TRBV30 TGTGCCTGGAGTTGGAGAGGGGATCAGCCCCAGCATTTT CAWSWRGDQPQHF
few TRBJ2-2 - TRBV19 TGTGCCAGTAGAGTTAGTCGGAGCGGGGAGCTGTTTTTT CASRVSRSGELFF
- TRBJ2-5 TRBD2 TRBV25-1 TGTGCCAGCAGGGGGGGGAAAGAGACCCAGTACTTC CASRGGKETQYF
few TRBJ2-7 TRBD1 TRBV4-3 TGCGCCAGCAGCCAAGGGACAGGGATTCCCTACGAGCAGTACTTC CASSQGTGIPYEQYF
few TRBJ2-3 TRBD2 TRBV29-1 TGCAGCGTGGTGGGACTAGCGGGGCGTAGCACAGATACGCAGTATTTT CSVVGLAGRSTDTQYF
few TRBJ2-4 - TRBV5-1 TGCGCCAGCAGTCTTTCGGCTTCCAAAAACATTCAGTACTTC CASSLSASKNIQYF
- TRBJ2-5 - TRBV11-2 TGTGCCAGCAGCTCCAGGTCCCAAGGGACCCAGTACTTC CASSSRSQGTQYF
- TRBJ2-6 TRBD1 TRBV4-3 TGCGCCAGCAGCCAACAGGGGGCTGGGGCCAACGTCCTGACTTTC CASSQQGAGANVLTF
few TRBJ2-1 - TRBV9 TGTGCCAGCAGCGTAGCGACAGAGACCCGCTTTGTTTACAATGAGCAGTTCTTC CASSVATETRFVYNEQFF
few TRBJ1-2 - TRBV29-1 TGCAGCGTTGACAGGAGCTATGGCTACACCTTC CSVDRSYGYTF
- TRBJ2-1 TRBD2 TRBV7-2 TGTGCCAGCAGCTTCCAGGCTAGCGGATACAATGAGCAGTTCTTC CASSFQASGYNEQFF
- TRBJ2-7 TRBD1 TRBV18 TGTGCCAGCTCACCGCAGGGGACAGCCGCCTCCTACGAGCAGTACTTC CASSPQGTAASYEQYF
- TRBJ2-1 TRBD2 TRBV2 TGTGCCAGCAGGGAAATAGCGGGAGTGGGGAATGAGCAGTTCTTC CASREIAGVGNEQFF
few TRBJ1-1 - TRBV7-2 TGTGCCAGCAGCTTACAGGGCGGCACTGAAGCTTTCTTT CASSLQGGTEAFF
few TRBJ2-3 - TRBV2 TGTGCCAGCCGGAGGACTAGCACAGATACGCAGTATTTT CASRRTSTDTQYF
- TRBJ2-7 - TRBV25-1 TGTGCCAGCAGTGAATACACAGGGAGGTACGAGCAGTACTTC CASSEYTGRYEQYF
- TRBJ2-3 TRBD2 TRBV5-4 TGTGCCAGCAGCGGGAGGACTAGCGGGGGGCCCGCACCGTATTTT CASSGRTSGGPAPYF
- TRBJ2-5 - TRBV6-5 TGTGCCAGCAGTTACCCAGGGCGAGAGACCCAGTACTTC CASSYPGRETQYF
- TRBJ2-3 TRBD1 TRBV18 TGTGCCAGCTCACCCCGGGACAGGGGTTCGTGGGGCACAGATACGCAGTATTTT CASSPRDRGSWGTDTQYF
few TRBJ1-3 - TRBV7-3 TGTGCCAGCAGCTTAGAAGTCGGTCCCTCTGGAAACACCATATATTTT CASSLEVGPSGNTIYF
- TRBJ2-3 - TRBV7-2 TGTGCCAGCAGCTCCCCGGGTGTCACAGATACGCAGTATTTT CASSSPGVTDTQYF
few TRBJ2-4 - TRBV11-2 TGTGCCAGCAGCTTGGCCCGTGCACAGGCTAGATTC CASSLARAQARF
few TRBJ2-1 TRBD2 TRBV30 TGTGCCTGGAGTGCAAGACTAGCGGGAGGTGAGCAGTTCTTC CAWSARLAGGEQFF
- TRBJ1-1 - TRBV19 TGTGCCAGTAGTATAGACAGATTGAACACTGAAGCTTTCTTT CASSIDRLNTEAFF
few TRBJ2-1 TRBD2 TRBV5-1 TGCGCCAGCAGTTCTAGCGGGGCGACCTACAATGAGCAGTTCTTC CASSSSGATYNEQFF
few TRBJ2-5 - TRBV6-1 TGTGCCAGCAGGGGCGTGGGATACCAAGAGACCCAGTACTTC CASRGVGYQETQYF
- TRBJ1-1 - TRBV29-1 TGCAGCGTGAAAGCGGGACGTATGAACACTGAAGCTTTCTTT CSVKAGRMNTEAFF
few TRBJ1-2 - TRBV19 TGTGCCAGTAGTCCGACAGACCTTCATGGCTACACCTTC CASSPTDLHGYTF
few TRBJ2-2 - TRBV7-2 TGTGCCAGCAGCCCCGCAGCGGGGAACACCGGGGAGCTGTTTTTT CASSPAAGNTGELFF
few TRBJ1-1 - TRBV30 TGTGCCCGCCGCCGGGACCCTACTTGGGCAGACTTT CARRRDPTWADF
- TRBJ2-1 TRBD2 TRBV7-3 TGTGCCAGCAGTACGGGACTAGCGGGAGTCAATGAGCAGTTCTTC CASSTGLAGVNEQFF
- TRBJ2-7 - TRBV13 TGTGCCAGCAGAAAACTAATAGGAACCTACGAGCAGTACTTC CASRKLIGTYEQYF
few TRBJ1-2 - TRBV9 TGTGCCAGCAGTTACAGCCCCAACGACTATGGCTACACCTTC CASSYSPNDYGYTF
- TRBJ1-6 - TRBV14 TGTGCCAGCAGCCAAGATTTCGGCGGGGGGCTCAATTCACCCCTCCACTTT CASSQDFGGGLNSPLHF
- TRBJ2-7 - TRBV28 TGTGCCAGCAGTTGGGCGGTCGAGCAGTACTTC CASSWAVEQYF
- TRBJ2-7 - TRBV7-2 TGTGCCAGCAGCTTATATCAAACAGGGGAGCAGTACTTC CASSLYQTGEQYF
- TRBJ1-3 - TRBV14 TGTGCCAGCAGCCATCCAGGTGCCCTCTCTGGAAACACCATATATTTT CASSHPGALSGNTIYF